The 7 T cell receptor beta chains below all came from one sample that was sequenced in a study of blood T cells in healthy people across ages. Alongside a J-beta primer mix, a sample-barcoded 5' primer served in a second PCR lasting about 7 to 11 cycles. MiXCR, run by TCRdb on the 5' RACE reads, gives a single entry per CDR3 protein. This table has about 640,000 distinct CDR3 sequences, under 70% appearing once. The sample was blood. The source of these receptors is a man in his 60s in good health.

The J gene is TRBJ1-1, the V gene TRBV20-1; TRBD1 matches 7 bases. In germline, CDR1 is DFQATT, CDR2 SNEGSKA (reference sequence). CDR3 length equals 14 residues. Trimming took 3 bases from V and 5 from J; bases not matched to a gene: 9. CDR3: CSASPRTGVTEAFF. DNA for the CDR3: TGCAGTGCTAGCCCCAGGACAGGCGTGACTGAAGCTTTCTTT.

The chain recombines TRBV6-1 with TRBJ1-2; TRBD1 matches 7 bases. CDR1 MNHNS and CDR2 SASEGT come from the germline V gene. J lost 8 bases, V lost 8 bases, and 14 bases had no gene match. CDR3 length: 14 residues. As DNA, the CDR3 is TGTGCCAGCGTAGACTTCGAGGGGGCGGGAGGCTACACCTTC. Residues: CASVDFEGAGGYTF.

The J gene is TRBJ1-6, the V gene TRBV2; unclear D gene. This CDR3 region has 15 residues. The ends were cut back, 6 bases at V and 0 bases at J, with 9 bases in the middle. Germline CDR1 reads SNHLY; CDR2 reads FYNNEI. The CDR3 sequence: CASSREGSYNSPLHF. Written as DNA, the CDR3 is TGTGCCAGCAGCCGGGAGGGCTCCTATAATTCACCCCTCCACTTT.

CDR3 DNA sequence: TGTGCCAGCAGCTTACGGGCGTTGGGCGGGGGGTTATACAATGAGCAGTTCTTC. Its protein is CASSLRALGGGLYNEQFF. The V call is TRBV11-2, the J call TRBJ2-1; 8 nucleotides line up with TRBD2. This CDR3 has 18 amino acids. Germline-derived CDR1 and CDR2 are SGHAT and FQNNGV. Trimming at V came to 2 bases and at J to 4 bases, leaving 13 bases not matched to a gene. The whole variable domain, remainder taken from reference TRBV11-2 and TRBJ2-1, is EAGVAQSPRYKIIEKRQSVAFWCNPISGHATLYWYQQILGQGPKLLIQFQNNGVVDDSQLPKDRFSAERLKGVDSTLKIQPAKLEDSAVYLCASSLRALGGGLYNEQFFGPGTRLTVL.

The chain joins TRBV5-1 to TRBJ1-4; the D gene is possibly TRBD1 (5 bases). Germline values: CDR1 SGHRS, CDR2 YFSETQ. The V and J ends lost 1 base and 7 bases respectively, with 11 bases between them. The CDR3 covers 14 residues. The CDR3 region is CASSLLGASEKLFF. Written as DNA, the CDR3 is TGCGCCAGCAGCTTGCTAGGGGCTAGTGAAAAACTGTTTTTT.

This chain connects TRBV5-1 to TRBJ2-4; TRBD1 matches at 9 bases. The J call may be wrong; the DNA end is better matched by TRBJ2-7. The CDR3 sequence is 15 residues long. CDR1 and CDR2 (germline): SGHRS, YFSETQ. CDR3 nucleotides: TGCGCCAGCAGCTCGGGACAGGGAACCAACTACGAGCAGTACTTC. It is translated as CASSSGQGTNYEQYF.

The chain employs TRBV6-5 and TRBJ1-2, with TRBD1 matching 7 bases. From germline, CDR1 is MNHEY and CDR2 SVGAGI. This CDR3 has 14 amino acids. V shed 7 bases and J 4 bases; nucleotides not matched to a gene: 9. CDR3 protein: CASTADRFPYGYTF. CDR3 in DNA: TGTGCCAGCACCGCGGACAGGTTCCCCTATGGCTACACCTTC.